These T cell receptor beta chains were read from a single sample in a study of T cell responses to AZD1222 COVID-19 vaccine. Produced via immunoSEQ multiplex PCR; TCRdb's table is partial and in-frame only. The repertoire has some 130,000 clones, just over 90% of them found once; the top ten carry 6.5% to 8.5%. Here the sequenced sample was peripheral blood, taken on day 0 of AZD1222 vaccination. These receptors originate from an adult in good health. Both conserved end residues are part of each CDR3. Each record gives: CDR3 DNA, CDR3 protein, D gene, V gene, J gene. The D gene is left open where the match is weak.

CDR3nt: TGTGCCAGCAGTGCAGGGGACCCCCCCTACGAGCAGTACTTC
CDR3aa: CASSAGDPPYEQYF
d_gene: NA
v_gene: TRBV2
j_gene: TRBJ2-7

CDR3nt: TGTGCCAGCAGCCCCGACGGGTACGAGCAGTACTTC
CDR3aa: CASSPDGYEQYF
d_gene: NA
v_gene: TRBV9
j_gene: TRBJ2-7

CDR3nt: TGTGCCAGCAGCGTAATTGAGAATTCACCCCTCCACTTT
CDR3aa: CASSVIENSPLHF
d_gene: NA
v_gene: TRBV9
j_gene: TRBJ1-6

CDR3nt: TGTGCCAGCAGCTTGGTCAGGGTCAATGAGCAGTTCTTC
CDR3aa: CASSLVRVNEQFF
d_gene: NA
v_gene: TRBV5-6
j_gene: TRBJ2-1

CDR3nt: TGTGCCAGCAGTTTAGGGGGCGGGGTCCGTAACTATGGCTACACCTTC
CDR3aa: CASSLGGGVRNYGYTF
d_gene: NA
v_gene: TRBV27
j_gene: TRBJ1-2

CDR3nt: TGTGCCAGCAGCCCCGGGACTAGCGGGGGGAGAAGCACAGATACGCAGTATTTT
CDR3aa: CASSPGTSGGRSTDTQYF
d_gene: TRBD2
v_gene: TRBV7-2
j_gene: TRBJ2-3

CDR3nt: TGCGCCAGCAGGGGGATGGGGGCGGTCACCGGGGAGCTGTTTTTT
CDR3aa: CASRGMGAVTGELFF
d_gene: NA
v_gene: TRBV10-1
j_gene: TRBJ2-2

CDR3nt: TGTGCCAGCAGCGCCGCGGGGGAAACAGATACGCAGTATTTT
CDR3aa: CASSAAGETDTQYF
d_gene: TRBD2
v_gene: TRBV9
j_gene: TRBJ2-3

CDR3nt: TGCGCCAGCAGCTTGGCCAGGGGAATGGACACCGGGGAGCTGTTTTTT
CDR3aa: CASSLARGMDTGELFF
d_gene: NA
v_gene: TRBV5-1
j_gene: TRBJ2-2

CDR3nt: TGTGCCAGCAGTTTCGGAGGGGGGTCCTCCTACAATGAGCAGTTCTTC
CDR3aa: CASSFGGGSSYNEQFF
d_gene: NA
v_gene: TRBV27
j_gene: TRBJ2-1

CDR3nt: TGTGCCGGACCCCGGGGGGCAACTAATGAAAAACTGTTTTTT
CDR3aa: CAGPRGATNEKLFF
d_gene: NA
v_gene: TRBV5-8
j_gene: TRBJ1-4

CDR3nt: TGTGCGCGAACAGGGAATAGCAATCAGCCCCAGCATTTT
CDR3aa: CARTGNSNQPQHF
d_gene: NA
v_gene: TRBV7-2
j_gene: TRBJ1-5

CDR3nt: TGTGCCAGCAGTGAAAGCGGGGGGAGCACAGATACGCAGTATTTT
CDR3aa: CASSESGGSTDTQYF
d_gene: TRBD2
v_gene: TRBV6-1
j_gene: TRBJ2-3

CDR3nt: TGTGCCAGCTCACCCCGGACAGGGGGAAGTTTGAATCAGCCCCAGCATTTT
CDR3aa: CASSPRTGGSLNQPQHF
d_gene: TRBD1
v_gene: TRBV18
j_gene: TRBJ1-5

CDR3nt: TGCGCCAGCAGCGGACCGACAGGCGCCGCCTCCTACGAGCAGTACTTC
CDR3aa: CASSGPTGAASYEQYF
d_gene: NA
v_gene: TRBV4-1
j_gene: TRBJ2-7

CDR3nt: TGTGCCAGCAGCTTGGGGACAGGGAAACCTGAAGCTTTCTTT
CDR3aa: CASSLGTGKPEAFF
d_gene: TRBD1
v_gene: TRBV5-4
j_gene: TRBJ1-1

CDR3nt: TGTGCCAGCAGTTTGTTTGGGGCAGGGCAGCCCCAGCATTTT
CDR3aa: CASSLFGAGQPQHF
d_gene: NA
v_gene: TRBV27
j_gene: TRBJ1-5